This T cell receptor beta chain appears in the sequencing data of a study of shared clonotypes between healthy human individuals. Study-level points and caveats: Some naive CD4 clonotypes, roughly 4.5%, turned up in common across a handful of donors.

The table came from immunoSEQ multiplex PCR; TCRdb's copy has only in-frame clones and leaves some out. Altogether about 2.2 million clones are present, about 94% being singletons, with the ten largest covering around 1.8%. On this clone: Its antigen is undetermined.

The CDR3 consists of 15 residues. V was pared by 0 bases and J by 5 bases, with 15 bases between. CDR1 and CDR2 (germline): SGDLS, YYNGEE. CD45RO-negative, CCR7-selected cells formed the naive CD8 fraction, which excluded terminally differentiated effector memory CD45RA+ cells. The sequence derives from a man between 18 and 35 years old in good health. Some clones in this sample may be carry-over from other donors' samples. The sequenced sample consisted of naive CD8+ T cells from PBMCs. V is TRBV9 and J is TRBJ2-7, with no clear D. Here the CDR3 reads CASSVGLLVLDEQYF. The CDR3 bases are TGTGCCAGCAGCGTAGGACTCCTTGTGCTGGACGAGCAGTACTTC.